The entry below describes one T cell receptor (beta chain). Libraries were prepared by immunoSEQ multiplex PCR; TCRdb keeps only in-frame clonotypes and omits some of them. The sample lists about 62,000 clones, about 94% seen once, with around 3% in the top ten. This specimen comes from a study of T cell changes during pregnancy in multiple sclerosis. The CDR3 consists of 14 residues. The V end lost 5 bases, the J end lost 5 bases, and 15 bases lay between the germline ends. CDR1 and CDR2 (germline): SEHNR, FQNEAQ (reference sequence). The rearrangement links TRBV7-9 to TRBJ2-5; D is unresolved. This TCR was sampled from a female donor with multiple sclerosis, enrolled in a pregnancy study. The source was CD8+ T cells from peripheral blood mononuclear cells, collected in the second trimester of pregnancy. The CDR3 DNA sequence: TGTGCCAGCAGCCCTCGACTGCCTGGGGAGACCCAGTACTTC. It encodes CASSPRLPGETQYF.